Below are 6 T cell receptor beta chains sequenced from a single sample in a study of blood T cell repertoires in COVID-19. The assay was immunoSEQ multiplex PCR, and TCRdb's table has in-frame clones only and misses some. The sample carries just over 150,000 clones, around nine tenths recorded once. Sample: peripheral blood. The receptors derive from a woman aged 70 to 79 with acute or convalescent COVID-19.

The chain uses TRBV7-8 and TRBJ2-2; TRBD2 aligns across 8 bases. This CDR3 contains 18 residues. Trimming removed 7 bases from V and 7 bases from J; junction bases left unmatched: 20. CDR1 is SGHVS, CDR2 FQNEAQ, per germline. The CDR3, as DNA: TGTGCCAGCACCCGAGCGGCGGCGGGGGGTCCATATCACGGGGAGCTGTTTTTT. It codes for CASTRAAAGGPYHGELFF. Using reference TRBV7-8 and TRBJ2-2 for the parts outside the CDR3, the full variable domain is GAGVSQSPRYKVAKRGQDVALRCDPISGHVSLFWYQQALGQGPEFLTYFQNEAQLDKSGLPSDRFFAERPEGSVSTLKIQRTQQEDSAVYLCASTRAAAGGPYHGELFFGEGSRLTVL.

The rearrangement uses TRBV5-8 and TRBJ1-4; TRBD1 agrees at 11 bases. Germline-derived CDR1 and CDR2 are SGHTS and YDEGEE. This CDR3 is built from 16 residues. After removal of 2 bases from V and 7 bases from J, the junction contained 7 bases not matched to a gene. The CDR3 is CASSFGTGGFGEKLFF. The CDR3 bases are TGTGCCAGCAGCTTCGGGACAGGGGGTTTTGGTGAAAAACTGTTTTTT. The complete variable domain, with remaining parts taken from reference TRBV5-8 and TRBJ1-4, reads EAGVTQSPTHLIKTRGQQATLRCSPISGHTSVYWYQQALGLGLQFLLWYDEGEERNRGNFPPRFSGRQFPNYSSELNVNALELEDSALYLCASSFGTGGFGEKLFFGSGTQLSVL.

The chain links TRBV18 to TRBJ2-2; no clear D. V was clipped by 0 bases and J by 6 bases, with 11 bases between them. This CDR3 is built from 15 residues. Germline values: CDR1 KGHSH, CDR2 LQKENI. CDR3 bases: TGTGCCAGCTCACCACCCAGGATTTCGGCCGGGGAGCTGTTTTTT. It encodes CASSPPRISAGELFF.

This chain uses TRBV6-2 or TRBV6-3 with TRBJ1-5, with a possible D match to TRBD1 (6 bases). V was clipped by 5 bases and J by 6 bases, with 14 bases between them. Germline V gene data show CDR1 as MNHEY and CDR2 as SVGEGT. The CDR3 sequence is 14 residues long. In DNA form, the CDR3 reads TGTGCCAGCAGTGCTCGGGACATGTCTCAGCCCCAGCATTTT. Amino acid sequence: CASSARDMSQPQHF.

The chain combines TRBV6-5 with TRBJ2-3; TRBD1 agrees at 7 bases. The CDR3 extends over 15 amino acids. V gave up 5 bases and J gave up 7 bases; unmatched junction bases: 12. Germline V lookup: CDR1 MNHEY, CDR2 SVGAGI. DNA of the CDR3: TGTGCCAGCAGTCAGAGCCGGGACAGAATGCATACGCAGTATTTT. This sequence encodes CASSQSRDRMHTQYF.

The V and J genes are TRBV6-5 and TRBJ2-1; 7 bases match TRBD1. V dropped 7 bases and J dropped 9; count of bases not matched to a gene: 12. This CDR3 has 14 residues. CDR1 and CDR2 from the germline V gene are MNHEY and SVGAGI. The CDR3 DNA follows: TGTGCCAGCACCCCAGGGGGTCAAATCCGTGAGCAGTTCTTC. It translates to CASTPGGQIREQFF.